This T cell receptor beta chain is drawn from a study of cytomegalovirus exposure and HLA in healthy donors. Whole-study results and caveats: Associated with cytomegalovirus, according to the listing, were around 170 TCR beta chains.

The CDR3 length is 13 residues. V gave up 1 base and J gave up 5 bases; unmatched junction bases: 1. Germline-derived CDR1 and CDR2 are SGHTA and FQGTGA. The repertoire was sequenced with immunoSEQ multiplex PCR; TCRdb's copy has only in-frame clones and lacks some. Among 50,000 to 65,000 clones listed, just under 95% were seen once. Regarding this clone: Its target is not known.

The donors were members of the validation cohort, which comprised 120 subjects and was separate from the first cohort of 670 or so subjects. The V call is TRBV7-3, the J call TRBJ2-5; 7 nucleotides align to TRBD1. The sample consisted of PBMCs. The receptor was derived from a woman under 30 in good health and CMV-seropositive. The CDR3 sequence: CASSLNRGETQYF. For the CDR3, the DNA is TGTGCCAGCAGCTTAAACAGGGGCGAGACCCAGTACTTC.